The 6 T cell receptor beta chains given below trace back to one sample, sequenced in a study of beta chain features in type 1 diabetes. The study reverse transcribed the entire isolated RNA, so it sequenced expressed TCRB transcripts. Repertoires were generated with immunoSEQ multiplex PCR, while TCRdb's copy carries only in-frame clones and drops some. The sample has more than 250,000 clones, 20% seen once; the top ten hold around 0.03%. Whole-study results and caveats: Across all four CD4+ subsets, people with type 1 diabetes showed modestly shorter TCRB CDR3s.

Antigens for these TCRs are unknown. The specimen sequenced was naive CD4+ T cells from blood. Every receptor here comes from a woman in her forties with type 1 diabetes.

J is TRBJ2-7 and V is TRBV28; D gene uncertain. V was shortened by 6 bases and J by 2 bases, with 11 bases between the two germline ends. The CDR3 has 13 amino acids. Germline lookup yields CDR1 MDHEN and CDR2 SYDVKM. In nucleotides, the CDR3 is TGTGCCAGCAGCCCCGGGTTACCCTACGAGCAGTACTTC. This codes for CASSPGLPYEQYF.

The rearrangement uses TRBV9 and TRBJ1-2; TRBD1 matches at 11 bases. CDR3 length equals 14 residues. Germline CDR1 SGDLS, CDR2 YYNGEE. With 4 bases clipped from V and 7 bases from J, the junction kept 6 bases outside the gene matches. The DNA for the CDR3 is TGTGCCAGCAGCACCGGACAGGGGGCGGTTGGCTACACCTTC. Translation: CASSTGQGAVGYTF.

The chain joins TRBV5-1 to TRBJ2-6; D call uncertain. In germline, CDR1 is SGHRS, CDR2 YFSETQ. There are 16 residues in the CDR3. V was cut by 4 bases and J by 0 bases, with 11 bases left in between. The DNA of the CDR3 is TGCGCCAGCAGCCGTGCTCCGGGCTCTGGGGCCAACGTCCTGACTTTC. Encoded protein: CASSRAPGSGANVLTF.

This clone was counted between two and nine times. This chain links TRBV5-4 with TRBJ2-2, with D possibly being TRBD2 (5 bases). V was shortened by 5 bases and J by 2 bases, with 13 bases between the two germline ends. The CDR3 extends over 15 amino acids. Germline values: CDR1 SGHNT, CDR2 YYREEE (reference sequence). The CDR3: CASRPSRANTGELFF. DNA of the CDR3: TGTGCCAGCAGGCCCTCGAGGGCCAACACCGGGGAGCTGTTTTTT. Looking up the rest from reference TRBV5-4 and TRBJ2-2 gives the full variable domain: ETGVTQSPTHLIKTRGQQVTLRCSSQSGHNTVSWYQQALGQGPQFIFQYYREEENGRGNFPPRFSGLQFPNYSSELNVNALELDDSALYLCASRPSRANTGELFFGEGSRLTVL.

This chain connects TRBV28 to TRBJ1-4; 9 bases align to TRBD1. Losses at the gene ends were 4 bases for V and 8 bases for J; bases not matched to a gene: 5. CDR1 is MDHEN and CDR2 is SYDVKM in the germline V gene. CDR3 size: 14 residues. CDR3 residues: CASSSGTGREKLFF. CDR3 in DNA: TGTGCCAGCAGTTCCGGGACAGGGAGAGAAAAACTGTTTTTT.

This clone appeared a few times. The chain uses TRBV20-1 and TRBJ2-5, with unresolved D. CDR1 and CDR2 (germline): DFQATT, SNEGSKA (reference sequence). Trimming removed 5 bases from V and 1 base from J, with 5 bases in between. The CDR3 spans 11 residues. As DNA, the CDR3 is TGCAGTGCTGAGTTCCAAGAGACCCAGTACTTC. It specifies CSAEFQETQYF.